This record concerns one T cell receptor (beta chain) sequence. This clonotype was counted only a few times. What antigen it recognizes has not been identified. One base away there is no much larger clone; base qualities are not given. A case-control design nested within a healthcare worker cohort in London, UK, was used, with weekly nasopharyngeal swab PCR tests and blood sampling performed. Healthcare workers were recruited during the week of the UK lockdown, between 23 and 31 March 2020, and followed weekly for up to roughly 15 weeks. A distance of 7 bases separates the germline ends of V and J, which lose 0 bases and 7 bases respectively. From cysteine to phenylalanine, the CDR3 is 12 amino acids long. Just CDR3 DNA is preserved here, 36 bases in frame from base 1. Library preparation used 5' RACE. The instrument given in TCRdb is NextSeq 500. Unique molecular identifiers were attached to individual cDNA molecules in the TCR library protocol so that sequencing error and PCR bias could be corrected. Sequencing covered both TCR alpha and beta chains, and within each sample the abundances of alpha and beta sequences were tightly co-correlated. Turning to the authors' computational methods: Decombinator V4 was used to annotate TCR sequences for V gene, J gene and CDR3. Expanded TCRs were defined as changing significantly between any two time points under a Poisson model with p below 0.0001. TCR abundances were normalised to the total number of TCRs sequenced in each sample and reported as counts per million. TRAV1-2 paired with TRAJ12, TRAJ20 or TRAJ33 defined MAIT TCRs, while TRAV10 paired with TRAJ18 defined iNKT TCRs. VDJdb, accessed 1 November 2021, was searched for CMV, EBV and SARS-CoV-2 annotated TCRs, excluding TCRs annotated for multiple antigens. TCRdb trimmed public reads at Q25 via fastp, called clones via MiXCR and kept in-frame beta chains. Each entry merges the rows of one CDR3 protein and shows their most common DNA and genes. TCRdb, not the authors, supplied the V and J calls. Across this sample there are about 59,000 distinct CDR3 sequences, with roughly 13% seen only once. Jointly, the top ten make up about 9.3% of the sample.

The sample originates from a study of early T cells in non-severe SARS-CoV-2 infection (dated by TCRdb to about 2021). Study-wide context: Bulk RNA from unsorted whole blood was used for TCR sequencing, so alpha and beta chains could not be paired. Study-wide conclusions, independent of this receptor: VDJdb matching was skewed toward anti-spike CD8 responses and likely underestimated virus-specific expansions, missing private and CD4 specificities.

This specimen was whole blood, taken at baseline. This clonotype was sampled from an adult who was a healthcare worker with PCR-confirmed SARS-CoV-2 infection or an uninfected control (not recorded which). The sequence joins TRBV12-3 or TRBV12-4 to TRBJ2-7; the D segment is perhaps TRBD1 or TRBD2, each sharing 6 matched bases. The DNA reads TGTGCCAGCAGTTTAGCAGGGGGGGAGCAGTACTTC. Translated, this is CASSLAGGEQYF.